This is a list of T cell receptor beta chains from one sample in a study of early stage breast cancer tumors. Sequenced by immunoSEQ multiplex PCR; TCRdb stores in-frame clones only, minus some. The table shows approximately 75,000 clones, with roughly 80% occurring only once. Specimen: blood. All receptors come from a person aged 40 to 49 with breast cancer. Both conserved end residues are part of each CDR3. The D gene is left open where the match is weak. For some rows the clone size is stated as once, few or many, or as a class when expanded; others skip it.

size,length,D,J,V,CDR3,DNA
NA,13,TRBD1,TRBJ2-3,TRBV28,CASMGQETDTQYF,TGTGCCAGCATGGGACAGGAAACAGATACGCAGTATTTT
NA,14,NA,TRBJ1-1,TRBV19,CASSSFFRATEAFF,TGTGCCAGTAGTTCCTTCTTCAGGGCCACTGAAGCTTTCTTT
once,15,NA,TRBJ1-2,TRBV6-7,CASIIKPWAHYGYTF,TGTGCCAGCATCATCAAACCCTGGGCGCATTATGGCTACACCTTC
NA,15,NA,TRBJ1-1,TRBV7-9,CASSYYMQVNTEAFF,TGTGCCAGCAGCTATTATATGCAGGTGAACACTGAAGCTTTCTTT
NA,14,NA,TRBJ2-7,TRBV9,CASSVSSLAYEQYF,TGTGCCAGCAGCGTCTCTAGCCTAGCCTACGAGCAGTACTTC
NA,13,NA,TRBJ2-1,TRBV18,CASSPGVVNEQFF,TGTGCCAGCTCACCAGGGGTAGTCAATGAGCAGTTCTTC
NA,14,NA,TRBJ1-1,TRBV7-6,CASSLGPMNTEAFF,TGTGCCAGCAGCTTGGGCCCGATGAACACTGAAGCTTTCTTT
NA,16,TRBD1,TRBJ1-5,TRBV28,CASRPGTEASNQPQHF,TGTGCCAGCAGGCCTGGGACAGAGGCTAGCAATCAGCCCCAGCATTTT
NA,14,NA,TRBJ1-5,TRBV5-5,CASSFEGGNQPQHF,TGTGCCAGCAGCTTTGAGGGGGGGAATCAGCCCCAGCATTTT
NA,14,TRBD2,TRBJ2-7,TRBV15,CATSRVWEGHEQYF,TGTGCCACCAGCAGAGTTTGGGAGGGCCACGAGCAGTACTTC
few,16,TRBD1,TRBJ1-1,TRBV7-9,CATRTLGTGMNTEAFF,TGTGCCACCCGAACTCTTGGGACAGGGATGAACACTGAAGCTTTCTTT